This T cell receptor (beta chain) originates from a study of T-cell reconstitution after alpha-beta-depleted transplantation in children. This clonotype was seen a few times. Unique molecular identifiers featured in how the TCRbeta library was prepared. TCRdb re-derived calls from the PCR reads in MiXCR, one entry per CDR3 protein. In the table there are some 500,000 distinct CDR3 sequences, 30% to 35% of which are singletons. Trimming stripped 1 base from V and 1 base from J, with 8 bases between. CDR1 SGHRS and CDR2 YFSETQ come from the germline V gene. This CDR3 is built from 15 residues. The V gene is TRBV5-1, the J gene TRBJ2-2; D not certain. This TCR came from a human donor who donated a stem cell graft to a child with aplastic anemia. Source: PBMCs from the stem cell graft donor, taken from the stem cell graft. The CDR3 bases are TGCGCCAGCAGCTTGTCTACTCAGAACACCGGGGAGCTGTTTTTT. Its translation: CASSLSTQNTGELFF.